This T cell receptor beta chain originates from a study of cytomegalovirus exposure and HLA in healthy donors. Whole-study results and caveats: Later on, a genetic analysis was performed. It linked a missense variant in DCLRE1C with V- and J-gene trimming of TCR beta. Later analysis indicated greater clonal expansion among HLA-associated TCR beta chains than among equally common other chains. Overall, approximately 150 TCR beta chains were annotated as cytomegalovirus-associated.

In regard to this clone: Its antigen remains unidentified.

V trimming: 1 base; J trimming: 5 bases; junction bases outside the gene matches: 6. Germline CDR1 and CDR2: SEHNR and FQNEAQ (reference sequence). The CDR3 spans 15 residues. The PCR contained 60 Vbeta and 13 Jbeta primers. The method was immunoSEQ multiplex PCR; TCRdb's version includes in-frame clones alone and lacks a portion of them. The repertoire has about 130,000 clones, around 80% of them found once; the top ten carry around 0.99%. Material for sequencing was PBMCs. V and J are TRBV7-9 and TRBJ2-3; 7 bases fit TRBD2. The TCR comes from a woman aged 25 to 39 in good health and CMV-seronegative. The CDR3, as DNA: TGTGCCAGCAGCTTAGGAAGCGGGGTGGGAGATACGCAGTATTTT. As protein: CASSLGSGVGDTQYF.